A selection of T cell receptor beta chains follows, all from one sample in a study of beta chain features in type 1 diabetes. Sequencing was performed with immunoSEQ multiplex PCR; in TCRdb, only in-frame clones are kept and a portion is missing. The top ten hold about 0.018% of the sample, which has 300,000 to 450,000 clones, roughly an eighth seen once. Material for sequencing was naive CD4+ T cells from blood. These receptor sequences come from a man younger than 35 in good health. The CDR3 runs from the conserved cysteine through the conserved F or W.

CDR3	V	J
CASMQGAPGYGYTF	TRBV2	TRBJ1-2
CAWSPPGTVSNQPQHF	TRBV30	TRBJ1-5
CASSFPGGPPYEQYF	TRBV5-4	TRBJ2-7
CASSWDSGTDTQYF	TRBV5-4	TRBJ2-3
CASSGQGWETQYF	TRBV9	TRBJ2-5
CSVATRVTSTEAFF	TRBV29-1	TRBJ1-1
CASSLGQGATDTQYF	TRBV2	TRBJ2-3
CASSLAWGRGGLGQYF	TRBV7-2	TRBJ2-5
CASSLQRGGEQFF	TRBV7-2	TRBJ2-1
CASSPLGGGQYF	TRBV5-6	TRBJ2-7
CASSLAGGITEAFF	TRBV7-2	TRBJ1-1
CASSLKVSGNSGANVLTF	TRBV5-1	TRBJ2-6
CASSPRLGGEPEAFF	TRBV7-9	TRBJ1-1
CASSGTGGGTEAFF	TRBV2	TRBJ1-1
CASSLGRHTEAFF	TRBV11-2	TRBJ1-1
CASSPLAGVGQFF	TRBV7-9	TRBJ2-1
CASSPSGGSFNEQFF	TRBV7-3	TRBJ2-1
CASRLQAGADYEQYF	TRBV19	TRBJ2-7
CASSLVGTSGNEQFF	TRBV11-2	TRBJ2-1
CASSLALGYGYTF	TRBV7-9	TRBJ1-2
CASSLVEDTQYF	TRBV7-2	TRBJ2-3
CASSFGARSGELFF	TRBV7-2	TRBJ2-2
CATSRAGYEQYF	TRBV15	TRBJ2-7
CASSLELAGGPYEQYF	TRBV11-2	TRBJ2-7
CAISDGTGIYEQYF	TRBV10-3	TRBJ2-7
CASSRMTSGYTGELFF	TRBV18	TRBJ2-2
CASSQTSGGRYEQYF	TRBV14	TRBJ2-7
CAGSDSGTGNIQYF	TRBV5-4	TRBJ2-4